This T cell receptor (beta chain) was captured by sequencing in a study of regulatory T cells in long-lasting Graves disease. As for time point: persistent/refractory GD, antithyroid drugs over 5 years with positive TRAb. Construction of the TCR library relied on RNA isolated from PBMCs. This clonotype was seen a handful of times. This may arise from a read error, as a much more abundant clone is one base away. V dropped 0 bases and J dropped 4; count of bases not matched to a gene: 9. This CDR3 comprises 17 residues. CDR1 SGHVS and CDR2 FQNEAQ come from the germline V gene. Investigators prepared the TCR beta libraries by applying iRepertoire HTBI primers and Arm-PCR of CDR3 regions. A single record per CDR3 protein comes from TCRdb applying MiXCR to the multiplex PCR reads. The repertoire includes some 300,000 distinct CDR3 sequences, around 23% of them detected once, and roughly 50% sits in the top ten.

The sample was peripheral blood mononuclear cells (PBMCs), taken when the disease was refractory, from a patient treated with antithyroid drugs. The TCR comes from a female donor with Graves disease. The V gene is TRBV7-8, the J gene TRBJ2-5, with TRBD2 matching over 9 bases. CDR3: CASSLASGRGRRETQYF. The CDR3 DNA reads TGTGCCAGCAGCTTAGCTAGCGGGAGAGGGAGACGAGAGACCCAGTACTTC. The whole variable domain, filled in from reference TRBV7-8 and TRBJ2-5, reads GAGVSQSPRYKVAKRGQDVALRCDPISGHVSLFWYQQALGQGPEFLTYFQNEAQLDKSGLPSDRFFAERPEGSVSTLKIQRTQQEDSAVYLCASSLASGRGRRETQYFGPGTRLLVL.